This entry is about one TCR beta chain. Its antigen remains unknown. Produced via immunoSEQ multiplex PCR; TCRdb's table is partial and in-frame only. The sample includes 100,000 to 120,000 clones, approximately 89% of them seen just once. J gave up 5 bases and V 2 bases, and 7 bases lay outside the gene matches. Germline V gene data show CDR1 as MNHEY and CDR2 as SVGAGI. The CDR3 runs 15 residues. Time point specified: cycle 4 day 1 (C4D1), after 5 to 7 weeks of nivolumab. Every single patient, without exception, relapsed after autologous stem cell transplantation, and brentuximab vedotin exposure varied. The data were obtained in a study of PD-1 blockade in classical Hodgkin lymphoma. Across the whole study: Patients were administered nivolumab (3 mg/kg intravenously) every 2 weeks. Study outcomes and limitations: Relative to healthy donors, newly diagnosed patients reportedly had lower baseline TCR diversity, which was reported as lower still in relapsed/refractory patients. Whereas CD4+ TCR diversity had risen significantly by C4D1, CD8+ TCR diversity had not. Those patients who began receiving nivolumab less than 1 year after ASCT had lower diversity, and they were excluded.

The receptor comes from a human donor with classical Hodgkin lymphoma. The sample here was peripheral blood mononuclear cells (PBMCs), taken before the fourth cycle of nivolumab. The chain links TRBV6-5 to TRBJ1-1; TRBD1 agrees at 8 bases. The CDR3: CASSYQGARGTEAFF. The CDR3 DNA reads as TGTGCCAGCAGTTACCAGGGGGCGAGGGGGACTGAAGCTTTCTTT.